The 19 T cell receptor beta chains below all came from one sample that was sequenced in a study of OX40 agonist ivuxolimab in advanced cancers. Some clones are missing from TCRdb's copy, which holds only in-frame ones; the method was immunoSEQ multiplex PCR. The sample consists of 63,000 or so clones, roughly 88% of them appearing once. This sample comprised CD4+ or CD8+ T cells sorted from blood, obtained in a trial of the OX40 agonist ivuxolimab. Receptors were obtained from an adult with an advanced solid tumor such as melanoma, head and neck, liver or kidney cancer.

The CDR3 loop reads CASSQAQGMDGYTF. In DNA, the CDR3 is TGTGCCAGCAGCCAAGCCCAGGGTATGGATGGCTACACCTTC. V is TRBV4-2 and J is TRBJ1-2; possibly TRBD1 for D (5 bases). The CDR3 loop spans 14 amino acids. Per the germline V gene, CDR1 is LGHNA and CDR2 is YNFKEQ. With 1 base removed from V and 6 bases from J, the gap between germline ends came to 12 bases.

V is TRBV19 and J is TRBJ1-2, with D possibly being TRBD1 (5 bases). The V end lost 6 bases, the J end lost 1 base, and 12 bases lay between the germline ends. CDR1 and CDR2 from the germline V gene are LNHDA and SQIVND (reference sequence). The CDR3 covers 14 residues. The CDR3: CASRDTLFNYGYTF. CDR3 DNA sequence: TGTGCCAGTAGGGACACTCTATTTAACTATGGCTACACCTTC.

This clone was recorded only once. CDR3 amino acids: CASHTNSYNSPLHF. For the CDR3, the DNA is TGTGCCTCGCACACCAACTCCTATAATTCACCCCTCCACTTT. V usage is TRBV30 and J usage is TRBJ1-6; D remains ambiguous. Germline CDR1 and CDR2: GTSNPN and SVGIG (reference sequence). This CDR3 has 14 amino acids. V dropped 7 bases and J dropped 0 bases, with 10 bases sitting between them.

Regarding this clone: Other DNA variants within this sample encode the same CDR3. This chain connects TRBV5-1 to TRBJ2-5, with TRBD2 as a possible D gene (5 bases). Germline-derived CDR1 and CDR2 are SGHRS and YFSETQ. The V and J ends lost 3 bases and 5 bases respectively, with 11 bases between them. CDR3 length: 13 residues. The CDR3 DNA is TGCGCCAGCAGCTCTGGAGGCGGGGAGACCCAGTACTTC. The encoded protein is CASSSGGGETQYF.

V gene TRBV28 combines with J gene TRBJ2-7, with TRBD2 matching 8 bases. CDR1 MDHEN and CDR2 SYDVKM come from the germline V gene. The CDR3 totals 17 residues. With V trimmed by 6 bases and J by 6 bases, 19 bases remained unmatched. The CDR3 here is CASSSPLGGAGVTEQYF. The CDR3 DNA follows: TGTGCCAGCAGCTCTCCCCTCGGGGGAGCGGGAGTCACCGAGCAGTACTTC. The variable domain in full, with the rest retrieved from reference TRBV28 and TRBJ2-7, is DVKVTQSSRYLVKRTGEKVFLECVQDMDHENMFWYRQDPGLGLRLIYFSYDVKMKEKGDIPEGYSVSREKKERFSLILESASTNQTSMYLCASSSPLGGAGVTEQYFGPGTRLTVT.

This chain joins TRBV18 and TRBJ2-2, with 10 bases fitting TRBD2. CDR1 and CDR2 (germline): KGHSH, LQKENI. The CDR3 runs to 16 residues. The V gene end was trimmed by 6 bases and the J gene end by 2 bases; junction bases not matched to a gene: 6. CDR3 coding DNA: TGTGCCAGCTCCCCCTGGACTAGCGGAAACACCGGGGAGCTGTTTTTT. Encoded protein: CASSPWTSGNTGELFF.

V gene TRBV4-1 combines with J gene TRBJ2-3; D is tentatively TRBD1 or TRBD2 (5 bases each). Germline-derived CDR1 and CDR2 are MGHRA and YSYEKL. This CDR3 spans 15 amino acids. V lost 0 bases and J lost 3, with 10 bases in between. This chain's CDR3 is CASSQERGTTDTQYF. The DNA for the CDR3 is TGCGCCAGCAGCCAAGAACGGGGCACAACAGATACGCAGTATTTT.

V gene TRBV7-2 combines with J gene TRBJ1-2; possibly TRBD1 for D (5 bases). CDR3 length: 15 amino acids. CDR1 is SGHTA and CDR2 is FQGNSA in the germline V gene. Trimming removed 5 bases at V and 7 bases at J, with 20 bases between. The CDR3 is CASSPPGADIPGYTF. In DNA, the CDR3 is TGTGCCAGCAGCCCCCCCGGGGCGGATATCCCTGGCTACACCTTC. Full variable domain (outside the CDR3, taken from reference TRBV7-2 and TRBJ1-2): GAGVSQSPSNKVTEKGKDVELRCDPISGHTALYWYRQSLGQGLEFLIYFQGNSAPDKSGLPSDRFSAERTGGSVSTLTIQRTQQEDSAVYLCASSPPGADIPGYTFGSGTRLTVV.

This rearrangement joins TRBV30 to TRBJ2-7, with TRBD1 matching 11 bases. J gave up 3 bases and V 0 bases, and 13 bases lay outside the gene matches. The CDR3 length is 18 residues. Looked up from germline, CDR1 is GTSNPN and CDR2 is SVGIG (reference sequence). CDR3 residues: CAWSVLGPGQGVNYEQYF. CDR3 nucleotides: TGTGCCTGGAGTGTACTCGGACCGGGACAGGGGGTTAACTACGAGCAGTACTTC.

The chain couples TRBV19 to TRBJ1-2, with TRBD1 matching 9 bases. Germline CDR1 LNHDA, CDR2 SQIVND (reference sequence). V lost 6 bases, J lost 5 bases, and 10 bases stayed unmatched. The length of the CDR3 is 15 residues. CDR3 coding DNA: TGTGCCAGTAGCCCGGACAGGGGTAAAGCTTATGGCTACACCTTC. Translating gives CASSPDRGKAYGYTF.

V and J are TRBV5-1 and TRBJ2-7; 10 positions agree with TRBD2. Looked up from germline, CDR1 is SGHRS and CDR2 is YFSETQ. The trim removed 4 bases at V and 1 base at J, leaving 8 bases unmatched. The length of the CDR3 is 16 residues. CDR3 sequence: CASSPLAGGLSYEQYF. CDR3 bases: TGCGCCAGCAGCCCGTTAGCGGGAGGTTTATCCTACGAGCAGTACTTC.

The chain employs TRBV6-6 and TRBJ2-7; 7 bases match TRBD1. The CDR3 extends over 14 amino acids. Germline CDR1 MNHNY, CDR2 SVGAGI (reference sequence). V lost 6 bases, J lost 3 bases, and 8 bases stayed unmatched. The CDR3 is CASSKTGVIYEQYF. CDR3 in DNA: TGTGCCAGCAGCAAAACAGGGGTTATCTACGAGCAGTACTTC.

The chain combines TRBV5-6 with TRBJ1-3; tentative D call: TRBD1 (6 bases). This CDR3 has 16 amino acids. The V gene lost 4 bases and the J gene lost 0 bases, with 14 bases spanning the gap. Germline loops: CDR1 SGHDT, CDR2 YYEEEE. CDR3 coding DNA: TGTGCCAGCAGCGCCCAGACAGGTTTCTCTGGAAACACCATATATTTT. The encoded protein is CASSAQTGFSGNTIYF.

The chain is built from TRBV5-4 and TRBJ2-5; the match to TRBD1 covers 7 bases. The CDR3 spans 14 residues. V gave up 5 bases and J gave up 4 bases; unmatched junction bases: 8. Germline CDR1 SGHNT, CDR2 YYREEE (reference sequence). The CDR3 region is CASSRGGLGETQYF. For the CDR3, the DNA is TGTGCCAGCAGTAGAGGGGGCCTGGGAGAGACCCAGTACTTC.

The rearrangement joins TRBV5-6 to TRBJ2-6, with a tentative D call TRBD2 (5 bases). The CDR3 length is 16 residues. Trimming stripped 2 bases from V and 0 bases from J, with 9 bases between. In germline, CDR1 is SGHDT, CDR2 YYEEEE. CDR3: CASSFRGSSGANVLTF. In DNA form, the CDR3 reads TGTGCCAGCAGCTTCAGAGGGAGCTCTGGGGCCAACGTCCTGACTTTC.

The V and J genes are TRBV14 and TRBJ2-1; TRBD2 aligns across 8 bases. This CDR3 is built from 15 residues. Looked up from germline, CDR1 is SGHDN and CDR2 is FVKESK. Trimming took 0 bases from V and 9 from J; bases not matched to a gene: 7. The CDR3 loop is CASSQESAGVREQFF. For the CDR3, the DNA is TGTGCCAGCAGCCAAGAATCAGCGGGGGTTCGTGAGCAGTTCTTC.

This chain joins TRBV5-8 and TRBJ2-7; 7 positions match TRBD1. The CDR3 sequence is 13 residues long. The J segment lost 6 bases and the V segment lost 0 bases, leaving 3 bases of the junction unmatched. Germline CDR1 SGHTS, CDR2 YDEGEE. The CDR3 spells CASSLAAGGEQYF. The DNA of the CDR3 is TGTGCCAGCAGCTTGGCGGCAGGGGGCGAGCAGTACTTC.

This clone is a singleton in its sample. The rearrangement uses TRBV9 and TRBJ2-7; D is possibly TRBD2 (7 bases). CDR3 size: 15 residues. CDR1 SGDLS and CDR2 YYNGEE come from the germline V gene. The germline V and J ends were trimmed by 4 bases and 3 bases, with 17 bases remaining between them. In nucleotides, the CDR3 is TGTGCCAGCAGCCTCCGAGGGGGGGATCACTACGAGCAGTACTTC. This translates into CASSLRGGDHYEQYF. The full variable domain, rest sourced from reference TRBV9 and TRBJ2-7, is DSGVTQTPKHLITATGQRVTLRCSPRSGDLSVYWYQQSLDQGLQFLIQYYNGEERAKGNILERFSAQQFPDLHSELNLSSLELGDSALYFCASSLRGGDHYEQYFGPGTRLTVT.

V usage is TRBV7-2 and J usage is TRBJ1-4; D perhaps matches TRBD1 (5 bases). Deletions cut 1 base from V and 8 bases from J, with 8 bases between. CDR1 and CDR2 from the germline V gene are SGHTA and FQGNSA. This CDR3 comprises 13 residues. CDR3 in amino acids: CASSLGRGEKLFF. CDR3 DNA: TGTGCCAGCAGCTTAGGGAGGGGAGAAAAACTGTTTTTT.